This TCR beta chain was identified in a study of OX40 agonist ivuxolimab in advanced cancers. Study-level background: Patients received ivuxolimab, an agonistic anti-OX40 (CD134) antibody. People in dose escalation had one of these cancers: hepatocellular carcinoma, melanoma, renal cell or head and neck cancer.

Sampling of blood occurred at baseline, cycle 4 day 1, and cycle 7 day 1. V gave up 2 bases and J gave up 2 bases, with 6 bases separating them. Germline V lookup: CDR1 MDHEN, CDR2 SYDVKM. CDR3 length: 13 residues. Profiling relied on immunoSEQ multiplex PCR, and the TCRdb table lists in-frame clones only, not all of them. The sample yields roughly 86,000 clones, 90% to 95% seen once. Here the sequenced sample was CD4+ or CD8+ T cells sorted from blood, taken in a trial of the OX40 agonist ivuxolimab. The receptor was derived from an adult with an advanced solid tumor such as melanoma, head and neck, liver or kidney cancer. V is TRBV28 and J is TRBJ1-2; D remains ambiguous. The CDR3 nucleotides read TGTGCCAGCAGTTTAGCCAGAAACTATGGCTACACCTTC. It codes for CASSLARNYGYTF.